The rows below give T cell receptor beta chains drawn from one sample of a study of cytomegalovirus exposure and HLA in healthy donors. The repertoire was sequenced with immunoSEQ multiplex PCR; TCRdb's copy has only in-frame clones and lacks some. The sample has 200,000 or so clones, 79% seen once. Sequenced sample: PBMCs. These receptors were collected from a man aged 45-65 years in good health and CMV-seronegative. The CDR3 runs from the conserved cysteine through the conserved F or W. Each record gives: CDR3 protein, CDR3 DNA, CDR3 length, D gene, J gene, V gene, clone size. The D gene is left open where the match is weak. Size tells how often a clone was seen (once, few, many) or the class of an expanded clone, and some rows leave it out.

cdr3_aa: CASSQDSRQSAYGYTF
cdr3_nt: TGTGCCAGCAGCCAAGATTCGAGACAGTCGGCCTATGGCTACACCTTC
cdr3_length: 16
d_call: -
j_call: TRBJ1-2
v_call: TRBV14
clone_size: few

cdr3_aa: CASSQGSMRQGPYEQYF
cdr3_nt: TGCGCCAGCAGCCAAGGTTCCATGAGACAGGGACCCTACGAGCAGTACTTC
cdr3_length: 17
d_call: TRBD1
j_call: TRBJ2-7
v_call: TRBV4-1
clone_size: -

cdr3_aa: CASTNRPGGGYTF
cdr3_nt: TGTGCCAGCACCAATCGCCCGGGGGGCGGCTACACCTTC
cdr3_length: 13
d_call: -
j_call: TRBJ1-2
v_call: TRBV7-9
clone_size: -

cdr3_aa: CASSPRTGNGYTF
cdr3_nt: TGTGCCAGCAGCCCCCGGACAGGGAATGGCTACACCTTC
cdr3_length: 13
d_call: TRBD1
j_call: TRBJ1-2
v_call: TRBV13
clone_size: -

cdr3_aa: CASSPRQGANQETQYF
cdr3_nt: TGTGCCAGCAGTCCCCGACAGGGGGCAAACCAAGAGACCCAGTACTTC
cdr3_length: 16
d_call: TRBD1
j_call: TRBJ2-5
v_call: TRBV28
clone_size: -

cdr3_aa: CASSIASRGWHNEQFF
cdr3_nt: TGTGCCAGTAGTATAGCCTCGCGGGGCTGGCACAATGAGCAGTTCTTC
cdr3_length: 16
d_call: -
j_call: TRBJ2-1
v_call: TRBV19
clone_size: -

cdr3_aa: CASSQDRGGYYEQYF
cdr3_nt: TGCGCCAGCAGCCAAGATAGAGGGGGTTACTACGAGCAGTACTTC
cdr3_length: 15
d_call: -
j_call: TRBJ2-7
v_call: TRBV4-1
clone_size: -

cdr3_aa: CASSLEGQGLYEQYF
cdr3_nt: TGTGCCAGCTCCCTGGAGGGACAGGGATTGTACGAGCAGTACTTC
cdr3_length: 15
d_call: TRBD1
j_call: TRBJ2-7
v_call: TRBV6-1
clone_size: few

cdr3_aa: CASSQVGTEGATQYF
cdr3_nt: TGTGCCAGCAGCCAAGTGGGGACAGAGGGTGCGACCCAGTACTTC
cdr3_length: 15
d_call: TRBD1
j_call: TRBJ2-5
v_call: TRBV4-2
clone_size: -

cdr3_aa: CASSSRGFYGYTF
cdr3_nt: TGTGCCAGCAGCTCCAGGGGGTTCTATGGCTACACCTTC
cdr3_length: 13
d_call: TRBD1
j_call: TRBJ1-2
v_call: TRBV7-9
clone_size: -

cdr3_aa: CASKPPGLAGPSYEQYF
cdr3_nt: TGTGCCAGCAAACCTCCGGGACTAGCGGGACCCTCCTACGAGCAGTACTTC
cdr3_length: 17
d_call: TRBD2
j_call: TRBJ2-7
v_call: TRBV27
clone_size: -

cdr3_aa: CASSLDQWTGEQYF
cdr3_nt: TGTGCCAGCAGCTTAGACCAATGGACGGGGGAGCAGTACTTC
cdr3_length: 14
d_call: -
j_call: TRBJ2-7
v_call: TRBV11-2
clone_size: -

cdr3_aa: CASSSKPGTFYGANVLTF
cdr3_nt: TGTGCCAGCAGCTCAAAACCCGGGACATTTTATGGGGCCAACGTCCTGACTTTC
cdr3_length: 18
d_call: -
j_call: TRBJ2-6
v_call: TRBV5-4
clone_size: -

cdr3_aa: CASSSGTSGYNEQFF
cdr3_nt: TGTGCCAGCAGCTCCGGGACTAGCGGGTACAATGAGCAGTTCTTC
cdr3_length: 15
d_call: TRBD2
j_call: TRBJ2-1
v_call: TRBV5-4
clone_size: -

cdr3_aa: CSVDTSGTETQYF
cdr3_nt: TGCAGCGTTGATACTAGCGGGACAGAGACCCAGTACTTC
cdr3_length: 13
d_call: TRBD2
j_call: TRBJ2-5
v_call: TRBV29-1
clone_size: -

cdr3_aa: CASSHRTSSTTGELFF
cdr3_nt: TGCGCCAGCAGCCATAGGACATCCTCAACTACCGGGGAGCTGTTTTTT
cdr3_length: 16
d_call: -
j_call: TRBJ2-2
v_call: TRBV4-1
clone_size: -

cdr3_aa: CASSKLATTAGEQFF
cdr3_nt: TGTGCCAGTAGTAAGCTAGCGACTACGGCGGGTGAGCAGTTCTTC
cdr3_length: 15
d_call: -
j_call: TRBJ2-1
v_call: TRBV19
clone_size: -

cdr3_aa: CASSLLGLAAETQYF
cdr3_nt: TGTGCCAGCAGTTTGTTAGGACTAGCGGCGGAGACCCAGTACTTC
cdr3_length: 15
d_call: TRBD2
j_call: TRBJ2-5
v_call: TRBV27
clone_size: -

cdr3_aa: CASSAGRGPYEQYF
cdr3_nt: TGTGCCAGCAGCGCGGGCAGGGGGCCCTACGAGCAGTACTTC
cdr3_length: 14
d_call: TRBD1
j_call: TRBJ2-7
v_call: TRBV9
clone_size: -

cdr3_aa: CASSQVPTSGGPANEQFF
cdr3_nt: TGCGCCAGCAGCCAAGTACCGACTAGCGGAGGACCAGCAAATGAGCAGTTCTTC
cdr3_length: 18
d_call: TRBD2
j_call: TRBJ2-1
v_call: TRBV4-1
clone_size: -

cdr3_aa: CASTGQGATEAFF
cdr3_nt: TGTGCCAGTACCGGACAGGGGGCCACTGAAGCTTTCTTT
cdr3_length: 13
d_call: TRBD1
j_call: TRBJ1-1
v_call: TRBV19
clone_size: -

cdr3_aa: CASSQDQGYEQYF
cdr3_nt: TGCGCCAGCAGCCAAGATCAGGGGTACGAGCAGTACTTC
cdr3_length: 13
d_call: -
j_call: TRBJ2-7
v_call: TRBV4-1
clone_size: -

cdr3_aa: CASSPPGRENYEQYF
cdr3_nt: TGCGCCAGCAGCCCGCCGGGGCGGGAGAACTACGAGCAGTACTTC
cdr3_length: 15
d_call: TRBD2
j_call: TRBJ2-7
v_call: TRBV5-1
clone_size: -

cdr3_aa: CSVLLGQGYEQYF
cdr3_nt: TGCAGCGTTCTCCTCGGACAGGGGTACGAGCAGTACTTC
cdr3_length: 13
d_call: TRBD1
j_call: TRBJ2-7
v_call: TRBV29-1
clone_size: -